This T cell receptor (beta chain) was sequenced for a study of OX40 agonist ivuxolimab in advanced cancers. Background on the study: There were three patients with partial responses, one having hepatocellular carcinoma and two cutaneous melanoma.

Germline loops: CDR1 SGHNT, CDR2 YENEEA. Trimming removed 1 base at V and 2 bases at J, with 5 bases between. CDR3 size: 13 residues. The repertoire was sequenced with immunoSEQ multiplex PCR; TCRdb's copy has only in-frame clones and lacks some. This sample has about 62,000 clones, with 79% found just once. The rearrangement links TRBV11-3 to TRBJ2-5; no firm D call. This receptor was identified in an adult with an advanced solid tumor such as melanoma, head and neck, liver or kidney cancer. This specimen was CD4+ or CD8+ T cells sorted from blood, taken in a trial of the OX40 agonist ivuxolimab. The CDR3 DNA is TGTGCCAGCAGCTTAGGAACACAAGAGACCCAGTACTTC. Its protein is CASSLGTQETQYF.